Listed below are T cell receptor beta chains from one sample, sequenced in a study of technical replicates of blood from four donors. TCRdb keeps only in-frame clones here, not all; method: immunoSEQ multiplex PCR. Of about 84,000 clones listed, about 98% were seen once; the top ten hold 0.15%. Source material: T cells isolated from PBMCs. The receptors come from a human donor in good health. CDR3s include the opening cysteine and the closing phenylalanine or tryptophan. A D gene is named only where the DNA matches it firmly. Expanded clones are given a class, and other clones once, few, many or no size at all.

CDR3 protein: CASSPPRVRNTGELFF
CDR3 DNA: TGTGCCAGCTCACCGCCCAGGGTACGGAACACCGGGGAGCTGTTTTTT
clone size: .
V gene: TRBV18
J gene: TRBJ2-2
D gene: .

CDR3 protein: CASSLYGVVNTGELFF
CDR3 DNA: TGCGCCAGCAGCTTGTACGGGGTAGTCAACACCGGGGAGCTGTTTTTT
clone size: .
V gene: TRBV5-1
J gene: TRBJ2-2
D gene: .

CDR3 protein: CASKVLARQETQYF
CDR3 DNA: TGCGCCAGCAAGGTGCTAGCCCGACAAGAGACCCAGTACTTC
clone size: once
V gene: TRBV5-1
J gene: TRBJ2-5
D gene: .

CDR3 protein: CASSINPRTGANYGYTF
CDR3 DNA: TGTGCCAGCAGTATAAACCCCAGGACAGGCGCTAACTATGGCTACACCTTC
clone size: .
V gene: TRBV27
J gene: TRBJ1-2
D gene: TRBD1

CDR3 protein: CASSGGLAGYTDTQYF
CDR3 DNA: TGTGCCAGCAGCGGAGGACTAGCGGGGTACACAGATACGCAGTATTTT
clone size: .
V gene: TRBV9
J gene: TRBJ2-3
D gene: TRBD2

CDR3 protein: CASSPTGTLTYEQYF
CDR3 DNA: TGTGCCAGCAGCCCGACCGGGACTCTAACCTACGAGCAGTACTTC
clone size: .
V gene: TRBV11-2
J gene: TRBJ2-7
D gene: .

CDR3 protein: CASSDVSQETQYF
CDR3 DNA: TGTGCCAGCAGTGACGTCTCGCAAGAGACCCAGTACTTC
clone size: .
V gene: TRBV2
J gene: TRBJ2-5
D gene: .

CDR3 protein: CASSLLERQFWSGGNQPQHF
CDR3 DNA: TGTGCCAGCAGTTTACTAGAACGACAGTTTTGGTCTGGGGGCAATCAGCCCCAGCATTTT
clone size: .
V gene: TRBV28
J gene: TRBJ1-5
D gene: .

CDR3 protein: CASAQEVTGNTIYF
CDR3 DNA: TGCGCCAGCGCCCAGGAGGTCACTGGAAACACCATATATTTT
clone size: .
V gene: TRBV5-1
J gene: TRBJ1-3
D gene: .

CDR3 protein: CASGLGLAGGQETQYF
CDR3 DNA: TGTGCTAGTGGTTTGGGCCTAGCGGGAGGGCAAGAGACCCAGTACTTC
clone size: .
V gene: TRBV12-5
J gene: TRBJ2-5
D gene: TRBD2

CDR3 protein: CASSEVGQGHQHF
CDR3 DNA: TGTGCCAGCAGTGAAGTTGGACAGGGTCACCAGCATTTT
clone size: .
V gene: TRBV2
J gene: TRBJ1-5
D gene: TRBD1

CDR3 protein: CASSRAGDHEQYF
CDR3 DNA: TGTGCCAGCTCGAGAGCGGGGGACCACGAGCAGTACTTC
clone size: .
V gene: TRBV7-3
J gene: TRBJ2-7
D gene: TRBD2

CDR3 protein: CASSEDYSNQPQHF
CDR3 DNA: TGTGCCAGCAGTGAAGACTATAGCAATCAGCCCCAGCATTTT
clone size: .
V gene: TRBV6-1
J gene: TRBJ1-5
D gene: .

CDR3 protein: CASKLGGRVEKLFF
CDR3 DNA: TGTGCCAGCAAGCTAGGGGGAAGGGTTGAAAAACTGTTTTTT
clone size: .
V gene: TRBV2
J gene: TRBJ1-4
D gene: .

CDR3 protein: CASSQRSGGGLYNEQFF
CDR3 DNA: TGCGCCAGCAGCCAAAGGTCTGGGGGGGGGCTCTACAATGAGCAGTTCTTC
clone size: .
V gene: TRBV4-1
J gene: TRBJ2-1
D gene: .

CDR3 protein: CASSLGGTGGYEQYF
CDR3 DNA: TGTGCCAGCAGCTTAGGTGGGACAGGTGGGTACGAGCAGTACTTC
clone size: .
V gene: TRBV11-3
J gene: TRBJ2-7
D gene: TRBD1

CDR3 protein: CASSITVGNTIYF
CDR3 DNA: TGTGCCAGTAGTATCACAGTTGGAAACACCATATATTTT
clone size: .
V gene: TRBV19
J gene: TRBJ1-3
D gene: .

CDR3 protein: CASSPPGLAVNEQFF
CDR3 DNA: TGTGCCAGCAGCCCCCCGGGACTAGCGGTAAATGAGCAGTTCTTC
clone size: .
V gene: TRBV7-9
J gene: TRBJ2-1
D gene: TRBD2

CDR3 protein: CASSPSGGSYTGELFF
CDR3 DNA: TGTGCCAGCAGCCCTTCGGGCGGGAGTTACACCGGGGAGCTGTTTTTT
clone size: .
V gene: TRBV7-6
J gene: TRBJ2-2
D gene: TRBD2

CDR3 protein: CASSRGTNSNQPQHF
CDR3 DNA: TGTGCCAGCAGTAGGGGGACAAATAGCAATCAGCCCCAGCATTTT
clone size: .
V gene: TRBV6-6
J gene: TRBJ1-5
D gene: .

CDR3 protein: CASSESRAGGSEQFF
CDR3 DNA: TGCGCCAGCAGTGAGTCGAGGGCCGGGGGAAGTGAGCAGTTCTTC
clone size: .
V gene: TRBV10-1
J gene: TRBJ2-1
D gene: .

CDR3 protein: CATLQREAQARCEQYF
CDR3 DNA: TGTGCCACCTTGCAGCGGGAGGCCCAAGCGAGGTGCGAGCAGTACTTC
clone size: .
V gene: TRBV28
J gene: TRBJ2-7
D gene: TRBD2

CDR3 protein: CASSDPWTEGAHYGYTF
CDR3 DNA: TGCGCCAGCAGTGACCCCTGGACAGAGGGGGCTCACTATGGCTACACCTTC
clone size: .
V gene: TRBV10-2
J gene: TRBJ1-2
D gene: TRBD1

CDR3 protein: CASSSPQEGEQYF
CDR3 DNA: TGTGCCAGCAGTAGTCCCCAGGAGGGCGAGCAGTACTTC
clone size: .
V gene: TRBV2
J gene: TRBJ2-7
D gene: .

CDR3 protein: CASRQIGQGMAQFF
CDR3 DNA: TGTGCCAGCAGGCAAATCGGGCAGGGGATGGCGCAGTTCTTC
clone size: .
V gene: TRBV7-8
J gene: TRBJ2-1
D gene: .

CDR3 protein: CASSSPAYNEQFF
CDR3 DNA: TGTGCCAGCAGCTCCCCGGCCTACAATGAGCAGTTCTTC
clone size: .
V gene: TRBV7-3
J gene: TRBJ2-1
D gene: .

CDR3 protein: CASSPPSGGSTGELFF
CDR3 DNA: TGTGCCAGCTCACCCCCTAGCGGGGGAAGCACCGGGGAGCTGTTTTTT
clone size: .
V gene: TRBV18
J gene: TRBJ2-2
D gene: TRBD2

CDR3 protein: CASSQDPGSNYGYTF
CDR3 DNA: TGCGCCAGCAGCCAAGATCCGGGTTCTAACTATGGCTACACCTTC
clone size: .
V gene: TRBV4-1
J gene: TRBJ1-2
D gene: .

CDR3 protein: CASSHNAAGLAGGELFF
CDR3 DNA: TGCGCCAGCAGCCACAATGCCGCGGGACTAGCGGGCGGGGAGCTGTTTTTT
clone size: .
V gene: TRBV4-1
J gene: TRBJ2-2
D gene: TRBD2

CDR3 protein: CASSHSEGNTEAFF
CDR3 DNA: TGTGCCAGCTCACACTCGGAGGGGAACACTGAAGCTTTCTTT
clone size: .
V gene: TRBV18
J gene: TRBJ1-1
D gene: .

CDR3 protein: CASTGTVYGYTF
CDR3 DNA: TGTGCCAGTACCGGGACAGTATATGGCTACACCTTC
clone size: .
V gene: TRBV19
J gene: TRBJ1-2
D gene: TRBD1

CDR3 protein: CASTRERGTDTQYF
CDR3 DNA: TGTGCCAGCACGAGAGAACGGGGCACAGATACGCAGTATTTT
clone size: .
V gene: TRBV27
J gene: TRBJ2-3
D gene: .